The source of this T cell receptor beta chain is a study of blood T cells in healthy people across ages (dated by TCRdb to the mid-2010s). Some background on the complete study: Template switching captured roughly one uniquely barcoded TCR beta cDNA molecule per two T cells in model experiments. Two additional independent replicas of 1 million unique cDNA reads from the same blood draw were analyzed for two donors (one aged 18 to 29 and one aged 80 or older). The donors were divided into four age groups: young (average approximately 17 years), middle-aged (roughly 40), aged (62) and long-lived (about 80). Donors of different ages were randomly distributed across sequencing lanes to avoid experimental bias. Using deep sequencing normalized with unique cDNA molecular identifiers, the study measured how TCR beta repertoire diversity changes with age. Overall study results and their limits: Since profiling was done on bulk unsorted PBMCs, naive and antigen-experienced compartments could not be conclusively compared. Observed TCR beta diversity correlated strongly with the percentage of naive T cells measured by flow cytometry. The CMV infection status of donors was not known, potentially confounding age-related changes in expanded clonotypes. Estimates of total diversity based on one million sequenced T cells were regarded as lower bounds and as underestimates. As age increased, observed TCR beta diversity per million T cells dropped in a roughly linear way, and a significant reduction was already evident by age about 40. The long-lived group showed more naive CD4+ T cells, fewer expanded clones and increased TCR diversity than the aged group, suggesting age selection.

The approximately 39 donors, aged roughly 6 to 95 years, were systemically healthy Caucasian individuals from Russia. Each donor gave approximately 10 milliliters of peripheral blood, collected into EDTA-treated Vacutainer tubes. Ficoll-Paque density-gradient centrifugation was used to isolate PBMCs, with at least 7 million per sample. Total RNA, at least 6 micrograms per sample, was extracted from PBMCs with Trizol reagent. For every donor, an aliquot of PBMCs went through flow cytometry to measure the percentages of naive CD45RAhigh/CD27high T cells. From the germline V gene (reference sequence), CDR1 is DFQATT and CDR2 is SNEGSKA. Including the terminal cysteine and phenylalanine, the CDR3 comprises 15 residues. Of the read, only the CDR3 DNA is kept; its 45 bases are in frame from base 1. On this clonotype: This clone's antigen is unknown. At one end the junction does not follow the germline gene, possibly because of a read error.

The library was made by 5' RACE. Instrument used: Illumina HiSeq 2500. A second PCR of about 6 to 12 cycles was run with a J-beta primer mix and a sample-barcoded 5' primer. A template-switch 5' adaptor carrying 12 random nucleotides introduced a unique molecular identifier onto each TCR beta cDNA molecule. At least 3 million CDR3-containing paired-end reads were obtained from each sample. All of the RNA was converted into first-strand cDNA using the Mint cDNA synthesis kit, with a TRBC-specific oligonucleotide serving as the primer. Following uracil-DNA glycosylase treatment, a first 18-cycle PCR with universal primers M1SS and BC2_uni_R was performed on all cDNA. In the paper's pipeline: For normalization, 1 million high-quality reads were randomly selected from each sample, with every read carrying a distinct molecular identifier. Instead of being binned into consensus sequences, reads with shared molecular identifiers were discarded. MiTCR, set to a Q25 quality threshold and the strictest error-elimination algorithm, was used for CDR3 identification, clonotype clustering and error correction. Lower-bound total TCR beta diversity was estimated with a nonparametric unseen species model using Euler transformation. Clones were called with MiXCR by TCRdb after fastp trimmed the public reads at Q25, and only in-frame beta chains were retained. Each entry merges the rows of one CDR3 protein and shows their most common DNA and genes. These V and J calls rely on TCRdb rather than the paper's analysis. Present in this sample are 550,000 to 650,000 distinct CDR3 sequences, approximately 30% of which were seen just once. Together, the top ten hold roughly 14% of the sample.

The sequenced material came from blood. The rearrangement joined TRBV20-1 to TRBJ2-7; the D gene cannot be named for sure. TRBJ2-4 explains the end of the DNA better; the J call may be wrong. This receptor was taken from a woman over 75 in good health. The CDR3 is CSAPSMGLSKSIQYF. The DNA reads as follows: TGCAGTGCTCCGTCGATGGGCCTCTCTAAAAGCATTCAGTACTTC.